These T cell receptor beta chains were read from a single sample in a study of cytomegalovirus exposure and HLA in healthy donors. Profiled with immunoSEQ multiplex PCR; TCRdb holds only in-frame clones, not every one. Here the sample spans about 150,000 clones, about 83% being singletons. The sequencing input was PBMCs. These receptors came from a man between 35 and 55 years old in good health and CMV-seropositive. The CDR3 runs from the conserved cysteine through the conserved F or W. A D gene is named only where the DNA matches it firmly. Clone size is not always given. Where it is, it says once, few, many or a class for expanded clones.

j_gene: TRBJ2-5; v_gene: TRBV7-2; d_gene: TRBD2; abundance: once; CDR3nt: TGTGCCAGCAGGGCCGGGAGGGCCGAAGAGACCCAGTACTTC; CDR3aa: CASRAGRAEETQYF
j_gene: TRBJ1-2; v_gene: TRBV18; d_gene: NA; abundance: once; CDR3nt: TGTGCCAGCTCAAACGGCGAGGTGTCTTATGGCTACACCTTC; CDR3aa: CASSNGEVSYGYTF
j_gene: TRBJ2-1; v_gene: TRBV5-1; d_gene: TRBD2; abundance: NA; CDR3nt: TGCGCCAGCAGCTTCCTAGCGGGAGAGGGGAATGAGCAGTTCTTC; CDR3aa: CASSFLAGEGNEQFF
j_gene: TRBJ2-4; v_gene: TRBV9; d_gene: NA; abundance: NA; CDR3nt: TGTGCCAGCAGCGTAGACGGGAGCGTCAAAAACATTCAGTACTTC; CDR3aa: CASSVDGSVKNIQYF
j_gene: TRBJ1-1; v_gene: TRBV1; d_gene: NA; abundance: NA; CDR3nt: TGCACCAGCAGCGCCTGTAGGGGGATTGAAGCTTTCTTT; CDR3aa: CTSSACRGIEAFF
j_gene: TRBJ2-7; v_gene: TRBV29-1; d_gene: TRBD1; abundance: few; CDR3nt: TGCAGCGTTGCAGGGGGCTCCTACGAGCAGTACTTC; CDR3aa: CSVAGGSYEQYF
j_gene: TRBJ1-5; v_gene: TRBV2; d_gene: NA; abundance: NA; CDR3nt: TGTGCCAGCAGTCGTGGGGGCGAGCCCCAGCATTTT; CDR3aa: CASSRGGEPQHF
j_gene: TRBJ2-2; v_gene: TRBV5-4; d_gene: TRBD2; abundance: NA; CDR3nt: TGTGCCAGCAGCAGCGGGACTGTGAACACCGGGGAGCTGTTTTTT; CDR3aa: CASSSGTVNTGELFF
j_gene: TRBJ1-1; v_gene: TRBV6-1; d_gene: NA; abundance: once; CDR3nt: TGTGCCAGCAGTGGGGTAAACCGGGGCACTGAAGCTTTCTTT; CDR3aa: CASSGVNRGTEAFF
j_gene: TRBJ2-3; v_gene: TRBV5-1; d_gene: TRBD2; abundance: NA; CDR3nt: TGCGCCAGCAGCTTGCCGATCGGCGGGGGATGGGCAGATACGCAGTATTTT; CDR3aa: CASSLPIGGGWADTQYF
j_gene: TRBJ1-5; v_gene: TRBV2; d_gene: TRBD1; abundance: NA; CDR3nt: TGTGCCAGCAGGGGACAGAGCAATCAGCCCCAGCATTTT; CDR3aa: CASRGQSNQPQHF
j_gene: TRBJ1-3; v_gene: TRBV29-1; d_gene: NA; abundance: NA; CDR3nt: TGCAGCGTTTCGGTGCTACCAGGAAACACCATATATTTT; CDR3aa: CSVSVLPGNTIYF
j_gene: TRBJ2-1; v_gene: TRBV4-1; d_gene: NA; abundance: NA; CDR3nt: TGCGCCAGCAGCCAAACGCGGGACTTAGACCGCCGGGGGCAGTTCTTC; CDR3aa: CASSQTRDLDRRGQFF
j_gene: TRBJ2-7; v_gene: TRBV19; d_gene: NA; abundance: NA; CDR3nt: TGTGCCACCAAGGACGGGAGTAGCTACGAGCAGTACTTC; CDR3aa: CATKDGSSYEQYF
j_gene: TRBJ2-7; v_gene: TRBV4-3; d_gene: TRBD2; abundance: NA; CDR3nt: TGCGCCAGCAGCCAAGAACTAGCGGGAGTGTACGAGCAGTACTTC; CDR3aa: CASSQELAGVYEQYF
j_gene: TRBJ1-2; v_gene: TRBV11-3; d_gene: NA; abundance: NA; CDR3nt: TGTGCCAGCAGCCTTATCCAGGTTGACTATGGCTACACCTTC; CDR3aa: CASSLIQVDYGYTF
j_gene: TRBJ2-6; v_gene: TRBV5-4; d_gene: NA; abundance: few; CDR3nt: TGTGCCAGCAGCTTGACAGGTCCCCTGACTGGGGCCAACGTCCTGACTTTC; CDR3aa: CASSLTGPLTGANVLTF
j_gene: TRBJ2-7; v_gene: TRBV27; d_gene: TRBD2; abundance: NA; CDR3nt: TGTGCCAGCAAATCGGCTAGCGGGGGGTACGAGCAGTACTTC; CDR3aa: CASKSASGGYEQYF
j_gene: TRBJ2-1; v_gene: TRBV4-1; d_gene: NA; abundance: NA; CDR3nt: TGCGCCAGCAGCCAAGGGGCCACAGGTTCCCTTTACAATGAGCAGTTCTTC; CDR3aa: CASSQGATGSLYNEQFF
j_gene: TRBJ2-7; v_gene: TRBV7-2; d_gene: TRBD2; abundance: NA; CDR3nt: TGTGCCAGCAGCTCGGGGGGTAGCGGGAGGGCTTACGAGCAGTACTTC; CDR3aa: CASSSGGSGRAYEQYF
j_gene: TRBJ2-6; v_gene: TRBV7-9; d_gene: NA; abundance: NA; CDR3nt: TGTGCCAGCAGCCCCCCTGGGGGGGGCGGGCTACCTGGGGCCAACGTCCTGACTTTC; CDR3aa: CASSPPGGGGLPGANVLTF
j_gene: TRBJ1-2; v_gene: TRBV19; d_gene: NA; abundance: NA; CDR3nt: TGTGCCAGTAGTCCCCAGTACCCGTCTGATGGCTACACCTTC; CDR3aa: CASSPQYPSDGYTF
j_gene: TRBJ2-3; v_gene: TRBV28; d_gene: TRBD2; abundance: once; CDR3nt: TGTGCCAGCAGTTCCCCTGGGACTAGCGGGAGCACAGATACGCAGTATTTT; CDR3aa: CASSSPGTSGSTDTQYF
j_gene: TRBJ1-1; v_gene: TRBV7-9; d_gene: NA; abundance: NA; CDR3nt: TGTTCCAGCAGCTTAGGTTCCTACACTGAAGCTTTCTTT; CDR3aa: CSSSLGSYTEAFF
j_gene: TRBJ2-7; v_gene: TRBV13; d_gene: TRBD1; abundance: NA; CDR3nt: TGTGCCAGCAGCGGCCGGGACAGGGCCTACGAGCAGTACTTC; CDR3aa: CASSGRDRAYEQYF
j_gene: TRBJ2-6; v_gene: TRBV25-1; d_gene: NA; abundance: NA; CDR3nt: TGTGCCAGCAGTATTTTATCCTCTGGGGCCAACGGCCTGACTTTC; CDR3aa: CASSILSSGANGLTF
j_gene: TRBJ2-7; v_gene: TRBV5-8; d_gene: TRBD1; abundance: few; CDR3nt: TGTGCCAGCCGCCGGACAGGGAAGTACGAGCAGTACTTC; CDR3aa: CASRRTGKYEQYF
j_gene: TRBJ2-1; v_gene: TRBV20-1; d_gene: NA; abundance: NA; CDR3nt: TGCAGTGCTAGAGCTTATGAGCAGTTCTTC; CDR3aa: CSARAYEQFF
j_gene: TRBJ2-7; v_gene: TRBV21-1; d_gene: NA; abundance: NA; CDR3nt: TGTGCCAGCAGCAAAAAGCGGGAGGACTACGAGCAGTACTTC; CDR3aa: CASSKKREDYEQYF
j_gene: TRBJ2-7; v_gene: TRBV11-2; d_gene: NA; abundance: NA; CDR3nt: TGTGCCAGCAGCTTAGTCCACTACGAGCAGTACTTC; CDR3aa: CASSLVHYEQYF
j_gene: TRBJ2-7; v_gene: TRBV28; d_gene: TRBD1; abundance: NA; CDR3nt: TGTGCCAGCAGGCCGGGACAGACCTACGAGCAGTACTTC; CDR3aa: CASRPGQTYEQYF
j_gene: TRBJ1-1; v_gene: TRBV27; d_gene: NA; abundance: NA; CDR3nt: TGTGCCACCTCGACAGGAAAGAACACTGAAGCTTTCTTT; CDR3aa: CATSTGKNTEAFF
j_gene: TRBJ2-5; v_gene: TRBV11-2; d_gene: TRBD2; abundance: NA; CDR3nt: TGTGCCAGCAGCCCGGGACTAGCTCAAGAGACCCAGTACTTC; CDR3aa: CASSPGLAQETQYF
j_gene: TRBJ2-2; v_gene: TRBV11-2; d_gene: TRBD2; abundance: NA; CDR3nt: TGTGCCAGCAGCTTACCGGCGGGAGGGATCTCCCGGGAGCTGTTTTTT; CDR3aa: CASSLPAGGISRELFF
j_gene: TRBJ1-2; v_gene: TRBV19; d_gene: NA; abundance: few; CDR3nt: TGTGCCAGTAGCCGGTTAATTGGGCGCGGGAGTATTGAAGGAGGCACCTTC; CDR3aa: CASSRLIGRGSIEGGTF
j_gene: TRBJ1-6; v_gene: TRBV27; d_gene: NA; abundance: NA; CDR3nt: TGTGCCAGCAGGTCGATAGGGAGTTCACCCCTCCACTTT; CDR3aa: CASRSIGSSPLHF
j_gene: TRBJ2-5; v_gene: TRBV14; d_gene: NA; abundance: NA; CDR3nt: TGTGCCAGCAGACAGAATCAAGAGACCCAGTACTTC; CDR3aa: CASRQNQETQYF
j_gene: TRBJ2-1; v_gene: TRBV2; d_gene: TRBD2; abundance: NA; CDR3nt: TGTGCCACCCGACTAGCGGGGGGGTACAATGAGCAGTTCTTC; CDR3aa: CATRLAGGYNEQFF
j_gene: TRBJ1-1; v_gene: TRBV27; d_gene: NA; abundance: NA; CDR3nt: TGTGCCAGCGGAACCACAGTGGAAGCTTTCTTT; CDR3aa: CASGTTVEAFF
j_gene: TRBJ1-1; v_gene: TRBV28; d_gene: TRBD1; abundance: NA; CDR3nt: TGTGCCAGCAGTCAACAGGGGGCGGAGGGAGCTTTCTTT; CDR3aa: CASSQQGAEGAFF
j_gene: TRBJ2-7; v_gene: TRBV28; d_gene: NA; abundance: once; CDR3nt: TGTGCCAGCAGTTCTTACGACAGCTACGAGCAGTACTTC; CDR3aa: CASSSYDSYEQYF
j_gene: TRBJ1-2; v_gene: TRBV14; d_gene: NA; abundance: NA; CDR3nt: TGTGCCAGCAGCCAAGCGGGTTTCTATGGCTACACCTTC; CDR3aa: CASSQAGFYGYTF
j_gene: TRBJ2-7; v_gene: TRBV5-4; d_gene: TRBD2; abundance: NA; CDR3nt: TGTGCCAGCAGCACAAAGCGGGAGGGCCTGATCTACGAGCAGTACTTC; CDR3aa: CASSTKREGLIYEQYF
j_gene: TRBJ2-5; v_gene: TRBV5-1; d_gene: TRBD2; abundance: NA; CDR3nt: TGCGCCAGCAGCTTGGCAGGGACTACAGAAGAGACCCAGTACTTC; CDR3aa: CASSLAGTTEETQYF
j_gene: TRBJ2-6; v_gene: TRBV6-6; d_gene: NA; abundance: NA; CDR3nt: TGTGCCAGCTCTCCGGGGGCCAACGTCCTGACTTTC; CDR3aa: CASSPGANVLTF
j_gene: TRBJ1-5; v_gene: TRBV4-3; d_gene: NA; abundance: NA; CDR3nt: TGCGCCAGCAGCCAAGATTGGGCTACAGGGAGCAATCAGCCCCAGCATTTT; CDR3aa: CASSQDWATGSNQPQHF
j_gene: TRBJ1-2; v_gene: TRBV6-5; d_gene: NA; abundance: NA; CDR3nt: TGTGCCAGCCGTCTAGGGGTATCCTATGGCTACACCTTC; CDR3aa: CASRLGVSYGYTF